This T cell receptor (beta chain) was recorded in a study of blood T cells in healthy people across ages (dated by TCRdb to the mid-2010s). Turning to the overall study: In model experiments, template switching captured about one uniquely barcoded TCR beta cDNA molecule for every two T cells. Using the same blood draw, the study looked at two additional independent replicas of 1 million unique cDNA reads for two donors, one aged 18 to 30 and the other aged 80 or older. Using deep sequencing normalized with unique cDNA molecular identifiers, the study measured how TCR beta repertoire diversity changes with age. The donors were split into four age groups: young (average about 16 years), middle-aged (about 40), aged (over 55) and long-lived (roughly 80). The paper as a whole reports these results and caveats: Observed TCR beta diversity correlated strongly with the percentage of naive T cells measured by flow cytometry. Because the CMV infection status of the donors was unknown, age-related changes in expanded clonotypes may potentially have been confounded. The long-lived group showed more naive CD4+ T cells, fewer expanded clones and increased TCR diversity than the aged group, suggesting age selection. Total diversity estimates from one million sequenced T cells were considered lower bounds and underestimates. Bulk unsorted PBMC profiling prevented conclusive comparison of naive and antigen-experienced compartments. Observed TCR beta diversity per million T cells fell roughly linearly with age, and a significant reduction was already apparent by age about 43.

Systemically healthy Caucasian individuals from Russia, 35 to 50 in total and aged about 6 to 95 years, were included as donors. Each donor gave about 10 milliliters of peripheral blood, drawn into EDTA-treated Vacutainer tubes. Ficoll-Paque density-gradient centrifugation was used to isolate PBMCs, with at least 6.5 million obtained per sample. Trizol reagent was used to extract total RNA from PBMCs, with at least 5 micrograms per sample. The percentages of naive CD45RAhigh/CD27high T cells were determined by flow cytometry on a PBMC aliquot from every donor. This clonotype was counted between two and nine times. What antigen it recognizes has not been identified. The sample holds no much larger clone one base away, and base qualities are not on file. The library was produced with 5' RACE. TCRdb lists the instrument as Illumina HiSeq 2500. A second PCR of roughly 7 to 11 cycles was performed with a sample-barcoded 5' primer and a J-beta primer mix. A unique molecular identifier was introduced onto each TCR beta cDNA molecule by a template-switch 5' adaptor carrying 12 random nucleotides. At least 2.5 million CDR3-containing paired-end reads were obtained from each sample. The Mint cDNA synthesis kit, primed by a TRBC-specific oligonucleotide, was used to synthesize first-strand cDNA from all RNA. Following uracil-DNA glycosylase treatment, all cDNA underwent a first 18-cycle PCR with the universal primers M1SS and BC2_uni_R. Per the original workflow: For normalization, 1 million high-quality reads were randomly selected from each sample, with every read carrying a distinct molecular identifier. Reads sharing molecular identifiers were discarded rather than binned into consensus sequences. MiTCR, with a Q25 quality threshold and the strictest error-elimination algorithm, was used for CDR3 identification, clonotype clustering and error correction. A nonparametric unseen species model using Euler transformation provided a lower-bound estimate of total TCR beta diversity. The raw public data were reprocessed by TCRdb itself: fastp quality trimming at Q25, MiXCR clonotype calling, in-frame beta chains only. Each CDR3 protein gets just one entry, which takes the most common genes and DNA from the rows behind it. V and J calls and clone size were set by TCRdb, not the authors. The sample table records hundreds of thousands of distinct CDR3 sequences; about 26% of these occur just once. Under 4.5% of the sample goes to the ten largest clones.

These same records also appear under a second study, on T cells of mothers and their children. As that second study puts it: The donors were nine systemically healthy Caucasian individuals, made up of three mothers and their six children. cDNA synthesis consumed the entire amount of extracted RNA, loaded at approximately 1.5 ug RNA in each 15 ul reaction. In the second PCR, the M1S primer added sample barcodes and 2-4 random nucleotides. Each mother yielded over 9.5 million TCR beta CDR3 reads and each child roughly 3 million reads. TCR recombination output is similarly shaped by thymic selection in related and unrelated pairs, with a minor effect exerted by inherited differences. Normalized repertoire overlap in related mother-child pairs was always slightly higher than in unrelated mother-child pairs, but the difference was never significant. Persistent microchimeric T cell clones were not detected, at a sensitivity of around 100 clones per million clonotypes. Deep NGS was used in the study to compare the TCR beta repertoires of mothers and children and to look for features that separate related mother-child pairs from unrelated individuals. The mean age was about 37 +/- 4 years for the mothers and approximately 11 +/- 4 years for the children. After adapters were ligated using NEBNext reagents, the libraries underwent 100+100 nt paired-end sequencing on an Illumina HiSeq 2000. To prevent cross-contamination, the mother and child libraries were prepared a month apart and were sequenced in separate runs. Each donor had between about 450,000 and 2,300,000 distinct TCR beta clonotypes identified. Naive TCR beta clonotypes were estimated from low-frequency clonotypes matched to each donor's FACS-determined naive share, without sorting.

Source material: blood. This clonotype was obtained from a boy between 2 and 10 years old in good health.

Here the CDR3 is given as CASSFGASVRQETQYF. The bases read TGTGCCAGCAGCTTCGGGGCTAGCGTTCGACAAGAGACCCAGTACTTC. The chain uses TRBV7-8 and TRBJ2-5; perhaps TRBD2 is the D gene, with 6 bases matching. V is clipped by 3 bases and J by 2 bases, and the sequence between their germline boundaries is 16 bases long. From its cysteine to its phenylalanine, the CDR3 spans 16 amino acids. Left in the record is the CDR3 DNA by itself, 48 bases read in frame from the first base. Looking up the germline V gene yields CDR1 SGHVS and CDR2 FQNEAQ.